This TCR beta chain was sequenced in a study of blood T cell repertoires in COVID-19. About the study: The analysed material was cDNA or gDNA that came from T cells, B-cell-depleted T cells, or PBMCs.

This CDR3 contains 12 residues. In germline, CDR1 is KGHSH, CDR2 LQKENI. Trimming pared 6 bases from V and 5 bases from J, leaving 10 bases between. The assay was immunoSEQ multiplex PCR, and TCRdb's table has in-frame clones only and misses some. The sample comprises about 250,000 clones, 70% to 90% of which are singletons, and under 2% rests with the top ten. This clone was counted only a few times. What was sequenced was PBMCs or T cells enriched from blood (not recorded which). V is TRBV18 and J is TRBJ1-2; possible D gene TRBD1, 6 bases. The sequence was collected from a man aged 40-49 years who had recovered from COVID-19. The DNA for the CDR3 is TGTGCCAGCTCTCTACAGGGATATGGCTACACCTTC. Protein: CASSLQGYGYTF. Filled out from reference TRBV18 and TRBJ1-2, the complete variable domain reads NAGVMQNPRHLVRRRGQEARLRCSPMKGHSHVYWYRQLPEEGLKFMVYLQKENIIDESGMPKERFSAEFPKEGPSILRIQQVVRGDSAAYFCASSLQGYGYTFGSGTRLTVV.